This T cell receptor beta chain was profiled in a study of glioma-infiltrating T cells after dendritic cell vaccination. Study-wide context: Autologous tumor lysate-pulsed dendritic cell vaccination was given between about 2003 and 2013.

V lost 4 bases and J lost 6, with 13 bases in between. CDR1 and CDR2 from the germline V gene are SGHNT and YENEEA. This CDR3 has 13 residues. Here immunoSEQ multiplex PCR was the method, and the copy in TCRdb shows in-frame clones only, minus some. The data show about 92,000 clones, with about nine tenths seen just once and approximately 15% held by the top ten. Sequenced material: blood, taken before dendritic cell vaccination. The J gene is TRBJ2-7, the V gene TRBV11-3; perhaps TRBD2 as D (6 bases). The receptor comes from a human donor with glioblastoma. The CDR3 spells CASSWTTASEQYF. The CDR3 bases are TGTGCCAGCAGCTGGACTACAGCCTCCGAGCAGTACTTC.